Sequencing of this TCR beta chain was carried out in a study of blood T cell repertoires in COVID-19 (dated by TCRdb to the early 2020s). Looking at the study overall: Collaborator samples came from the United States, Italy and Spain and covered acute and convalescent phases of COVID-19. Samples were obtained from the ongoing ImmuneRACE study (first 160 participants) and from 1,000 to 1,500 subjects provided by 6 global collaborators. Where available, HLA class I and class II types were taken from metadata supplied by the sample provider and were not determined by assay-based typing. A de-identified subject ID, COVID-19 status, age in years and sex were almost always included in the sample metadata. The prospective study material was composed of cDNA or gDNA derived from T cells, B-cell-depleted T cells, or PBMCs. The repertoires were released in a freely available public database intended as a resource for research on the immune response to SARS-CoV-2. Deeply sampled blood TCRbeta repertoires from subjects exposed to, actively infected with, or recovered from COVID-19 were included in the dataset.

Notes on this clone: Its antigen has not been determined. Because the CDR3 is missing its conserved closing phenylalanine or tryptophan, this is likely a read error. Because the CDR3's place on the DNA is in doubt, the DNA is left out and the CDR3 is given as listed by TCRdb.

Another Seattle source contributed samples from volunteer blood donors who had recovered from COVID-19. The collaborating institutions used their own protocols to collect whole blood in K2EDTA tubes. For TCRbeta analysis, collaborators shipped samples as frozen whole blood, isolated PBMCs, or DNA extracted from either of those sample types. TCRbeta CDR3 regions were amplified from genomic DNA using the immunoSEQ Assay, a bias-controlled multiplex PCR. Per the original workflow: The number of nucleated cells in each sample was estimated by amplification of reference gene primers within the assay. Sequence reads were collapsed and filtered to measure the absolute abundance of every unique TCRbeta CDR3 rearrangement. Productive Simpson clonality was computed per sample as the square root of Simpson's diversity index over productive rearrangements. Here the immuneACCESS table is served through TCRdb, limited to in-frame sequences with V and J called. Missing clones are a known gap in these copies; in checked studies unresolved V genes cover under half, and the rest lacks a known reason. The DNA was the basis for D and trimming; V, J and clone size are from that table. The sample records approximately 240,000 clones, roughly 84% of which are singletons. The ten largest clones take up approximately 5% of the sample.

Points the paper makes about the study in general: The amount of clinical and demographic metadata varied by source and participant and was provided uncurated.

The CDR3 contains 13 residues when both ends are counted. The germline V gene specifies ENHRY as CDR1 and SYGVKD as CDR2. Recombination linked TRBV10-3 to TRBJ1-2; the D segment call TRBD1 is taken from the table without a DNA check. The source material was peripheral blood. This receptor was taken from a woman aged 60-70 years who had recovered from COVID-19. This receptor has the CDR3 CAISEPTGGIFSL.